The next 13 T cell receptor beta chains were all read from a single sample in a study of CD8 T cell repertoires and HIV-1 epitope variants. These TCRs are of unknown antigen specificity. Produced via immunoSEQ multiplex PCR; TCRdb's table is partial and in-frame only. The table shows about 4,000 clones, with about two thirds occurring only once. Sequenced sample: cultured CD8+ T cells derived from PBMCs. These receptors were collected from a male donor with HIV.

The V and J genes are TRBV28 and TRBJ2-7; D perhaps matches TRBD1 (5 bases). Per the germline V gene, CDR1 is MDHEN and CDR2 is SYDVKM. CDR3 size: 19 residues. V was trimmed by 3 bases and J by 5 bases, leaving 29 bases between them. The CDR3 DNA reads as TGTGCCAGCAGTTTCCCCACCCCAGGCGGAAGGGGTCCCATGCACGAGCAGTACTTC. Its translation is CASSFPTPGGRGPMHEQYF.

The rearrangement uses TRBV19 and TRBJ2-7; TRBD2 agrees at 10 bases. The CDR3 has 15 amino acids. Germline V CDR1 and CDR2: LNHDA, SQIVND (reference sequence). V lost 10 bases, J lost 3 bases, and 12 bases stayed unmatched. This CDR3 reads CATSLVLAGLYEQYF. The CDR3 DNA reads TGTGCCACCTCCCTGGTACTAGCGGGACTCTACGAGCAGTACTTC.

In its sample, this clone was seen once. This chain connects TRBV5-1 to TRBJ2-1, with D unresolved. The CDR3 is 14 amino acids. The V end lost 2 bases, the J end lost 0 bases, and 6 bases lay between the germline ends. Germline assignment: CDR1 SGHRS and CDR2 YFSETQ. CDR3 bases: TGCGCCAGCAGCTTAAGCACCTCCTACAATGAGCAGTTCTTC. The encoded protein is CASSLSTSYNEQFF.

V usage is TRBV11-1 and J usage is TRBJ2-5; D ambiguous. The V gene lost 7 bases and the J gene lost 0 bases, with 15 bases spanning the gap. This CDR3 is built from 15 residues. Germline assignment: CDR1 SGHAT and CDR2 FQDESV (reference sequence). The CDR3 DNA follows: TGTGCCAGCACGCCTTTTTTGAGCAACCAAGAGACCCAGTACTTC. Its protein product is CASTPFLSNQETQYF.

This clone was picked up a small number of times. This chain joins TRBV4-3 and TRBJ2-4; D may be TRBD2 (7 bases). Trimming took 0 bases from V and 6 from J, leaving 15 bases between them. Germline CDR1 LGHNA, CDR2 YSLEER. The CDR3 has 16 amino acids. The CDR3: CASSQESGGASNIQYF. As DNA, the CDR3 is TGCGCCAGCAGCCAAGAAAGTGGGGGGGCTTCAAACATTCAGTACTTC.

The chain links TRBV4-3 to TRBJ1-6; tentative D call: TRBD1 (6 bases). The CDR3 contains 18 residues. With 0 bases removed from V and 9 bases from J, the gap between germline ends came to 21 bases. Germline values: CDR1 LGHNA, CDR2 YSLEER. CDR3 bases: TGCGCCAGCAGCCAAGATCTGGATCCGGCATCGGGGGCTTCACCCCTCCACTTT. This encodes CASSQDLDPASGASPLHF.

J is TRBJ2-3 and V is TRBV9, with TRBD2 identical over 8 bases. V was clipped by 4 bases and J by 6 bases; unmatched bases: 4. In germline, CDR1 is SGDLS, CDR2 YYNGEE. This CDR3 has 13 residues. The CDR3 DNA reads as TGTGCCAGCAGCACGGGGGGGCCGGATACGCAGTATTTT. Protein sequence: CASSTGGPDTQYF.

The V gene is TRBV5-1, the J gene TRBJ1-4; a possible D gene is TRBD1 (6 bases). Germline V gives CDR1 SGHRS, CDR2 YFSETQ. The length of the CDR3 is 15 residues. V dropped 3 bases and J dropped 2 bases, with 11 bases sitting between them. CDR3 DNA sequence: TGCGCCAGCAGCTCTAACAGGGAGACTAATGAAAAACTGTTTTTT. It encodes CASSSNRETNEKLFF.

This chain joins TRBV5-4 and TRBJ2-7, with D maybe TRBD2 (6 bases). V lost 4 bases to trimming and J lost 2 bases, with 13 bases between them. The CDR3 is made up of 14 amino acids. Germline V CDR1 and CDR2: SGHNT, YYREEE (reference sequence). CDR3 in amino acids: CASSPSGLPYEQYF. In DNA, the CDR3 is TGTGCCAGCAGCCCATCCGGACTACCCTACGAGCAGTACTTC. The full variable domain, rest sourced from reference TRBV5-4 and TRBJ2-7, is ETGVTQSPTHLIKTRGQQVTLRCSSQSGHNTVSWYQQALGQGPQFIFQYYREEENGRGNFPPRFSGLQFPNYSSELNVNALELDDSALYLCASSPSGLPYEQYFGPGTRLTVT.

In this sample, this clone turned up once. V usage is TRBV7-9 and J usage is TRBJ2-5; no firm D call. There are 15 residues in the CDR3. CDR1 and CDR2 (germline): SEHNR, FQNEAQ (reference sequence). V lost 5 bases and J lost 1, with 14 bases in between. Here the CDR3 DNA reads TGTGCCAGCAGCGATCCCTTGCGGTCCCAAGAGACCCAGTACTTC. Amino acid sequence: CASSDPLRSQETQYF.

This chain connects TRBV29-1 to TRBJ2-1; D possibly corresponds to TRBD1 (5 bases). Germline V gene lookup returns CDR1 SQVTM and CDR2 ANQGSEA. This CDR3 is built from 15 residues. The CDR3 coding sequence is TGCAGTTTACGCCGTGGGGCAGGGCTGGGCAATGAGCAGTTCTTC. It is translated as CSLRRGAGLGNEQFF.

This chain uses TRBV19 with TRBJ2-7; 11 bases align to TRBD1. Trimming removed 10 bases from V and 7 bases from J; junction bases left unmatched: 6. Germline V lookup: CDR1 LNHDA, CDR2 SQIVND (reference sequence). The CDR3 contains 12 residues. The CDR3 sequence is CATRTGGGEQYF. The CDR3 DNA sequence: TGTGCCACCCGGACAGGGGGCGGAGAGCAGTACTTC.

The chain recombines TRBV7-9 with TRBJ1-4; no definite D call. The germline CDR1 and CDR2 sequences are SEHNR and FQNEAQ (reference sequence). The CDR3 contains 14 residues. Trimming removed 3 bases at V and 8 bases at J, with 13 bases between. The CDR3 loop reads CASSLAGRGEKLFF. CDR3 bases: TGTGCCAGCAGCTTGGCGGGGAGAGGGGAAAAACTGTTTTTT.